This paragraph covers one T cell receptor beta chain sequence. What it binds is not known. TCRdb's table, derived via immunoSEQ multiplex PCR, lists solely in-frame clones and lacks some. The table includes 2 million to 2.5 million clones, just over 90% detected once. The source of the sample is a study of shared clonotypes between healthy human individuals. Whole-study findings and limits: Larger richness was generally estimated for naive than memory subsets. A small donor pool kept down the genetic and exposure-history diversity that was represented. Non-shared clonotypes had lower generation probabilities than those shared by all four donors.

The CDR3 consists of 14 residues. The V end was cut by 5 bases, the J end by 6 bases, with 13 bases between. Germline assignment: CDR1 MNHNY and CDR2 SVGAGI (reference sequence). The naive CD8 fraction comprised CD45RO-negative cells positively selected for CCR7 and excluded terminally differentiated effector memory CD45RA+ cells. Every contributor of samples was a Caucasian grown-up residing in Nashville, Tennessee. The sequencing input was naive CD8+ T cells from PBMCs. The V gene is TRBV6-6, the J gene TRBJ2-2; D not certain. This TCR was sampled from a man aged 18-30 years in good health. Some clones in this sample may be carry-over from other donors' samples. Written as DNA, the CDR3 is TGTGCCAGCAGTCCCCTGTCTGGTCCCGGGGAGCTGTTTTTT. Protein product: CASSPLSGPGELFF.